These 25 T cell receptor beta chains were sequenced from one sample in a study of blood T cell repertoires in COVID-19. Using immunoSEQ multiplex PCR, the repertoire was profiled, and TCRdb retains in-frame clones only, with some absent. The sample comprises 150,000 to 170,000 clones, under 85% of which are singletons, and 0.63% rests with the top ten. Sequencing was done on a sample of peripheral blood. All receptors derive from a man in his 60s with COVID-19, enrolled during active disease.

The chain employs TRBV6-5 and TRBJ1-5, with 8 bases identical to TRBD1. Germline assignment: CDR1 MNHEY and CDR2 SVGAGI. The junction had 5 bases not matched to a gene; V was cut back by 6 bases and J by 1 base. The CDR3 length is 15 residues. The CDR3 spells CASRKNRGSNQPQHF. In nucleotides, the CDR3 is TGTGCCAGCAGAAAAAACAGGGGGAGCAATCAGCCCCAGCATTTT.

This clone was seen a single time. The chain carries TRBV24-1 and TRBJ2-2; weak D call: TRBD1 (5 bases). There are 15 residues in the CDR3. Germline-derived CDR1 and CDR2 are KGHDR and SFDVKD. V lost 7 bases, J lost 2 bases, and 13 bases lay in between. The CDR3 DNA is TGTGCCACCAGCCCGACGTGGGGCAACACCGGGGAGCTGTTTTTT. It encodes CATSPTWGNTGELFF.

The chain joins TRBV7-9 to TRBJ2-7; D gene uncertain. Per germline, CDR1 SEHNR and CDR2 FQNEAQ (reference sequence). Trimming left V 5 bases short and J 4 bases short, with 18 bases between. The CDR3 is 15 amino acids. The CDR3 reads CASSPLHYAPYEQYF. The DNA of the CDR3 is TGTGCCAGCAGCCCACTGCACTACGCCCCTTACGAGCAGTACTTC.

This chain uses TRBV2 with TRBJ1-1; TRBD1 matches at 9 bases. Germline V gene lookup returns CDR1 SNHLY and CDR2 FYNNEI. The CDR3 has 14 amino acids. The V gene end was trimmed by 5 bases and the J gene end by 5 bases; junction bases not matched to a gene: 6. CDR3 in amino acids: CASSLGQGSTEAFF. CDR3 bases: TGTGCCAGCAGTCTAGGACAGGGGTCGACTGAAGCTTTCTTT.

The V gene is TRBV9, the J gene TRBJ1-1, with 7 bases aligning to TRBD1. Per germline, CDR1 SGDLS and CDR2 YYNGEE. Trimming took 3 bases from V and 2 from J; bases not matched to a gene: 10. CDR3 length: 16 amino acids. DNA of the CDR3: TGTGCCAGCAGCGGGGGACAGCCTCACCTCAACACTGAAGCTTTCTTT. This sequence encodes CASSGGQPHLNTEAFF.

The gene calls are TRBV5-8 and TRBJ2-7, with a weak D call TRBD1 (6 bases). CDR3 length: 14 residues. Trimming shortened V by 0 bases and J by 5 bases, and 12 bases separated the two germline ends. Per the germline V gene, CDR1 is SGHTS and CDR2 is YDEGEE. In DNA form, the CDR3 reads TGTGCCAGCAGCTTGGGCCAACAGGGCCACGAGCAGTACTTC. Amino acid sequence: CASSLGQQGHEQYF.

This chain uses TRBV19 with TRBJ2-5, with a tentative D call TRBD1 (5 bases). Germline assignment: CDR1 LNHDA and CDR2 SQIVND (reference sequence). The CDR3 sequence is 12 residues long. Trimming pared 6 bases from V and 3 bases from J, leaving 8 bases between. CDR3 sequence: CASSQGKETQYF. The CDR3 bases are TGTGCCAGTAGCCAGGGAAAAGAGACCCAGTACTTC.

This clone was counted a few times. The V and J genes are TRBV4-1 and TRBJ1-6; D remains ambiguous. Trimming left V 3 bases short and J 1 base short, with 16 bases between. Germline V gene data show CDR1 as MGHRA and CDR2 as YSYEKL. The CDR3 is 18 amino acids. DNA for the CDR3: TGCGCCAGCAGCCAGGATCGGTGGGGAGGGTCCTATAATTCACCCCTCCACTTT. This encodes CASSQDRWGGSYNSPLHF.

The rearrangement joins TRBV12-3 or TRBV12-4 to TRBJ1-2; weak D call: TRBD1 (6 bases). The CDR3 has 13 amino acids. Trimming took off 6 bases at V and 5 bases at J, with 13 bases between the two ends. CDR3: CASSLHGQYGYTF. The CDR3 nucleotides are TGTGCCAGCAGCCTACACGGACAGTATGGCTACACCTTC.

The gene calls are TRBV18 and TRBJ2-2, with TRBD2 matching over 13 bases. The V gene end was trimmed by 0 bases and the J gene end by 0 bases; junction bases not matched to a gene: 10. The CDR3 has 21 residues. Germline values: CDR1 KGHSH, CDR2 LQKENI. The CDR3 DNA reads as TGTGCCAGCTCACCACCGGGACTAGCGGGGATTAATTCTGCGAACACCGGGGAGCTGTTTTTT. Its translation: CASSPPGLAGINSANTGELFF.

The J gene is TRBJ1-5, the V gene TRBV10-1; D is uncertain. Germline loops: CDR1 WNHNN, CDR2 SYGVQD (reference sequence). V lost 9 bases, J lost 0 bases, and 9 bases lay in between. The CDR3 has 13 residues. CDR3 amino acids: CAREEVSNQPQHF. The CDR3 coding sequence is TGCGCCAGAGAGGAAGTTAGCAATCAGCCCCAGCATTTT.

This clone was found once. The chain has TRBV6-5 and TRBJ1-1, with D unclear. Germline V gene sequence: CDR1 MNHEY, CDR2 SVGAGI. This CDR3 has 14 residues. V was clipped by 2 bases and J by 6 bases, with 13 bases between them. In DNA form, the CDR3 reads TGTGCCAGCAGTTACCTAGGGCGGGCTTCTGAAGCTTTCTTT. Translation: CASSYLGRASEAFF.

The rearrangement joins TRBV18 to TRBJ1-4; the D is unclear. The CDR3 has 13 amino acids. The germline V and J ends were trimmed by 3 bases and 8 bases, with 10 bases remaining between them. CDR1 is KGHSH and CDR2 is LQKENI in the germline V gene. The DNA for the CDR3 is TGTGCCAGCTCACCTCTAGCGGGGGAAAAACTGTTTTTT. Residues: CASSPLAGEKLFF.

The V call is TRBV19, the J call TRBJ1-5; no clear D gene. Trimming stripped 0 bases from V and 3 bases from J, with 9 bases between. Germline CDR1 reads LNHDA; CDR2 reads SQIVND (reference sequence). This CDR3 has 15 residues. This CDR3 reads CASSIDRGNNQPQHF. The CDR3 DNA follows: TGTGCCAGTAGTATAGATCGAGGGAACAATCAGCCCCAGCATTTT.

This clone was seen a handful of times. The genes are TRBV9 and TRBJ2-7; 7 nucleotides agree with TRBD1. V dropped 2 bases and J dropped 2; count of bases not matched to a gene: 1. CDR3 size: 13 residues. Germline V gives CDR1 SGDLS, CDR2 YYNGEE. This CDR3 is CASSVGTAYEQYF. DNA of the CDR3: TGTGCCAGCAGCGTCGGGACAGCCTACGAGCAGTACTTC.

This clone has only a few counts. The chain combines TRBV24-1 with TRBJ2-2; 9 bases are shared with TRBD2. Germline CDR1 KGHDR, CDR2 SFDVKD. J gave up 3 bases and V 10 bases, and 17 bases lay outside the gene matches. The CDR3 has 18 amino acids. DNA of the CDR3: TGTGCCACTTCGGCCGGGACTAGCCTTGCCCTCGACACCGGGGAGCTGTTTTTT. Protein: CATSAGTSLALDTGELFF.

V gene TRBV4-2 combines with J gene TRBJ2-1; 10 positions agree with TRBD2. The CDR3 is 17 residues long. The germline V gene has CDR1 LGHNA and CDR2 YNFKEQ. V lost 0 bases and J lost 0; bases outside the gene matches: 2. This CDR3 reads CASSQDLAGASYNEQFF. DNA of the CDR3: TGTGCCAGCAGCCAAGATCTAGCGGGAGCCTCCTACAATGAGCAGTTCTTC.

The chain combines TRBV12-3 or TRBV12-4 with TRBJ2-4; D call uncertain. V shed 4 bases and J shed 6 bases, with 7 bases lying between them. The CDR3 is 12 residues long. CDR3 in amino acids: CASSSRRNIQYF. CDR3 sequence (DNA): TGTGCCAGCAGTTCCAGAAGAAACATTCAGTACTTC.

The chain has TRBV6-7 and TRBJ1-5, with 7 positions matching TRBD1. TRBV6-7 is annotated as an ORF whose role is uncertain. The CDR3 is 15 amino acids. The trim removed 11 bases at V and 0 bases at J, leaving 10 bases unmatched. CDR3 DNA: TGTGCCGGTTCCGGACAGGCGATTAGCAATCAGCCCCAGCATTTT. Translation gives CAGSGQAISNQPQHF.

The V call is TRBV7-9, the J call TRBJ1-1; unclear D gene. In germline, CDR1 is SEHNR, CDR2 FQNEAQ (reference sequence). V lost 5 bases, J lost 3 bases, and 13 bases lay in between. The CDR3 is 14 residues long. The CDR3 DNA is TGTGCCAGCAGCCTCGGCGGGGTTGACACTGAAGCTTTCTTT. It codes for CASSLGGVDTEAFF.

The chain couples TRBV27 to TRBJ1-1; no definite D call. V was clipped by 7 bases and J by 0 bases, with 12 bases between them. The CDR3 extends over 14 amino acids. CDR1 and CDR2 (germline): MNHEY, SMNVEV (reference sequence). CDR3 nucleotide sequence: TGTGCCAGCATTGGTCAGAATATGAACACTGAAGCTTTCTTT. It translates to CASIGQNMNTEAFF.

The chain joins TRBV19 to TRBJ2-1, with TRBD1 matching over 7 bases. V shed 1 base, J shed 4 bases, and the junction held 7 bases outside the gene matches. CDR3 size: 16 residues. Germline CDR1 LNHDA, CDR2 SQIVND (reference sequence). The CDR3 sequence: CASSIGKGALYNEQFF. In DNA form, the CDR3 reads TGTGCCAGTAGTATAGGGAAGGGGGCGTTGTACAATGAGCAGTTCTTC.

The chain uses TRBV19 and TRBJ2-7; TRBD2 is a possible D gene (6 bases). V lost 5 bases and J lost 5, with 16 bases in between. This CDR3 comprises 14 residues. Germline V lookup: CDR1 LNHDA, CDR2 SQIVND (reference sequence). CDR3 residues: CASSGGLPRHEQYF. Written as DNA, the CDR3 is TGTGCCAGTAGTGGAGGACTACCTCGCCACGAGCAGTACTTC.

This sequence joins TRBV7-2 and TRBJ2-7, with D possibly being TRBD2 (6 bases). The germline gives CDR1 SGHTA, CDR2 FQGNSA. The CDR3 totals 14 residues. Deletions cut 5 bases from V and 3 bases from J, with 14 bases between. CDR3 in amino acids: CASSLATRNYEQYF. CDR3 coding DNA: TGTGCCAGCAGCCTCGCGACTAGGAACTACGAGCAGTACTTC.

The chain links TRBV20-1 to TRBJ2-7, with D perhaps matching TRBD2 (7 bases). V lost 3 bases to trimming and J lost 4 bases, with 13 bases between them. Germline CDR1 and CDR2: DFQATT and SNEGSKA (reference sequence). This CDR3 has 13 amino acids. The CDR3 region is CSASRTRGYEQYF. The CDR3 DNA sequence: TGCAGTGCTAGTAGGACTAGGGGGTACGAGCAGTACTTC.